The rows below give T cell receptor beta chains drawn from one sample of a study of blood T cell repertoires in COVID-19. Sequencing used immunoSEQ multiplex PCR; TCRdb keeps in-frame clones, though not all of them. There are a few hundred thousand clones in the sample; 85% to 90% occur only once, and 0.95% to 1% lies in the top ten. The sequenced sample consisted of peripheral blood. All receptors derive from a woman in her thirties or forties who had recovered from COVID-19. CDR3s include the opening cysteine and the closing phenylalanine or tryptophan. The D gene is left open where the match is weak. Expanded clones are given a class, and other clones once, few, many or no size at all.

v_gene,abundance,d_gene,j_gene,CDR3aa,CDR3nt
TRBV10-3,NA,NA,TRBJ1-2,CAISDPTEYLAYGYTF,TGTGCCATCAGTGACCCGACAGAGTACTTGGCCTATGGCTACACCTTC
TRBV7-9,NA,TRBD1,TRBJ2-7,CASSTGQGWYEQYF,TGTGCCAGCAGCACCGGACAGGGGTGGTACGAGCAGTACTTC
TRBV9,NA,NA,TRBJ2-3,CASSVVGSTDTQYF,TGTGCCAGCAGCGTAGTTGGCAGCACAGATACGCAGTATTTT
TRBV25-1,NA,TRBD1,TRBJ1-5,CASSAPDRGPNQPQHF,TGTGCCAGCAGTGCCCCCGACAGGGGGCCGAATCAGCCCCAGCATTTT
TRBV9,NA,TRBD1,TRBJ2-7,CASSPRGTGPYEQYF,TGTGCCAGCAGCCCCCGGGGGACAGGGCCCTACGAGCAGTACTTC
TRBV5-6,NA,TRBD1,TRBJ1-1,CASSRDRGPEAFF,TGTGCCAGCAGCCGGGACAGGGGCCCTGAAGCTTTCTTT
TRBV7-2,NA,NA,TRBJ1-2,CASSPSAAPHGYTF,TGTGCCAGCAGCCCCTCGGCGGCCCCGCATGGCTACACCTTC
TRBV7-8,once,NA,TRBJ2-2,CASSAGPWTGELFF,TGTGCCAGCAGCGCAGGGCCTTGGACCGGGGAGCTGTTTTTT
TRBV4-1,NA,TRBD2,TRBJ2-1,CASSHPVLAGGKTYNEQFF,TGCGCCAGCAGCCATCCCGTCCTAGCGGGAGGAAAAACCTACAATGAGCAGTTCTTC
TRBV10-3,NA,TRBD1,TRBJ1-2,CAISDPGQAYGYTF,TGTGCCATCAGTGATCCGGGACAGGCCTATGGCTACACCTTC
TRBV5-1,NA,TRBD1,TRBJ2-5,CASSPQGLGVETQYF,TGCGCCAGCAGCCCACAGGGGTTAGGGGTGGAGACCCAGTACTTC
TRBV30,NA,TRBD1,TRBJ1-1,CAWRPDRVMNTEAFF,TGTGCCTGGAGACCGGACAGGGTTATGAACACTGAAGCTTTCTTT
TRBV5-4,NA,NA,TRBJ2-5,CASSGGAQETQYF,TGTGCCAGCAGCGGGGGGGCCCAAGAGACCCAGTACTTC
TRBV11-3,NA,TRBD2,TRBJ2-3,CASSPGGSRTDTQYF,TGTGCCAGCAGCCCCGGGGGGAGTCGCACAGATACGCAGTATTTT
TRBV29-1,NA,NA,TRBJ2-1,CSVEGWHGQFF,TGCAGCGTTGAAGGGTGGCATGGGCAGTTCTTC
TRBV7-8,NA,NA,TRBJ2-7,CASSPAPAGEQYF,TGTGCCAGCAGCCCCGCCCCGGCGGGGGAGCAGTACTTC
TRBV21-1,NA,NA,TRBJ1-2,CASSMWGQGRGYTF,TGTGCCAGCAGCATGTGGGGACAGGGACGGGGCTACACCTTC
TRBV6-6,NA,NA,TRBJ2-1,CASTATGVGVGEQFF,TGTGCCAGTACCGCAACGGGGGTCGGAGTGGGTGAGCAGTTCTTC
TRBV4-2,once,TRBD2,TRBJ2-5,CASSRGLAGTQETQYF,TGTGCCAGCAGCCGGGGACTAGCGGGCACACAAGAGACCCAGTACTTC
TRBV6-5,NA,TRBD2,TRBJ2-1,CASETSGRGEQFF,TGTGCCAGCGAGACTAGCGGGAGGGGGGAGCAGTTCTTC
TRBV5-1,NA,NA,TRBJ1-1,CASSPVEAFF,TGCGCCAGCAGCCCGGTTGAAGCTTTCTTT
TRBV5-4,NA,NA,TRBJ1-1,CASSLVLDSRLFF,TGTGCCAGCAGCTTGGTTTTAGACAGTAGACTTTTCTTT
TRBV5-1,NA,TRBD2,TRBJ2-3,CASRSGTSGRKADTQYF,TGCGCCAGCAGATCCGGGACTAGCGGGAGAAAGGCAGATACGCAGTATTTT
TRBV5-4,NA,NA,TRBJ1-3,CASSSQGGEKGSGNTIYF,TGTGCCAGCAGCTCCCAGGGAGGAGAAAAGGGCTCTGGAAACACCATATATTTT
TRBV18,NA,TRBD1,TRBJ1-2,CASSLDRTGYTF,TGTGCCAGCTCCTTGGACAGGACGGGCTACACCTTC
TRBV29-1,NA,TRBD2,TRBJ2-1,CSVGGLAESSYNEQFF,TGCAGCGTTGGGGGACTAGCGGAAAGCTCCTACAATGAGCAGTTCTTC
TRBV10-1,NA,NA,TRBJ1-1,CASSVAGKDTEAFF,TGCGCCAGCAGTGTGGCAGGGAAGGACACTGAAGCTTTCTTT
TRBV3-1/TRBV3-2,NA,NA,TRBJ2-1,CASSATGGQFF,TGTGCCAGCAGCGCGACCGGGGGGCAGTTCTTC
TRBV7-2,NA,TRBD1,TRBJ2-1,CASSLLGQGNNEQFF,TGTGCCAGCAGCTTATTAGGACAGGGAAACAATGAGCAGTTCTTC
TRBV11-3,NA,TRBD2,TRBJ2-1,CASSLESGRANEQFF,TGTGCCAGCAGCTTAGAGAGCGGGAGGGCCAATGAGCAGTTCTTC
TRBV5-1,NA,NA,TRBJ1-2,CASSLGPGPNYGYTF,TGCGCCAGCAGCTTGGGGCCAGGCCCTAACTATGGCTACACCTTC
TRBV19,NA,NA,TRBJ1-1,CASTRGAVNTEAFF,TGTGCCAGCACCCGGGGGGCTGTGAACACTGAAGCTTTCTTT
TRBV5-8,NA,NA,TRBJ2-6,CASSSPGTSQRANVLTF,TGTGCCAGCAGCTCCCCCGGGACTTCCCAGCGAGCCAACGTCCTGACTTTC
TRBV19,NA,TRBD2,TRBJ2-3,CASSIGGGSTDTQYF,TGTGCCAGTAGTATTGGCGGGGGTAGCACAGATACGCAGTATTTT
TRBV30,NA,TRBD1,TRBJ1-3,CAWSAQGIAGNTIYF,TGTGCCTGGAGTGCACAGGGGATCGCTGGAAACACCATATATTTT
TRBV30,NA,NA,TRBJ2-2,CARSGPSNTGELFF,TGTGCCCGAAGTGGGCCCTCGAACACCGGGGAGCTGTTTTTT
TRBV7-9,NA,TRBD1,TRBJ1-5,CASSAGTGARPQHF,TGTGCCAGCAGTGCCGGGACAGGGGCTCGGCCCCAGCATTTT
TRBV6-5,NA,TRBD1,TRBJ1-2,CASSYRAGTGFRGYTF,TGTGCCAGCAGTTACAGGGCCGGGACAGGGTTTCGTGGCTACACCTTC
TRBV27,NA,NA,TRBJ1-6,CASSFGVRGNSPLHF,TGTGCCAGCAGTTTTGGGGTGCGGGGTAATTCACCCCTCCACTTT
TRBV28,NA,NA,TRBJ2-3,CASSRRVGPTDTQYF,TGTGCCAGCAGTCGGAGGGTGGGGCCCACAGATACGCAGTATTTT
TRBV13,NA,NA,TRBJ2-7,CASTQGGGALEQYF,TGTGCCAGCACACAGGGCGGGGGAGCCCTTGAGCAGTACTTC
TRBV18,NA,NA,TRBJ2-3,CASSGQLTDTQYF,TGTGCCAGCTCAGGGCAGCTCACAGATACGCAGTATTTT
TRBV12-3/TRBV12-4,NA,NA,TRBJ1-2,CASSLALRGGYTF,TGTGCCAGCAGTTTAGCGCTTAGAGGGGGCTACACCTTC
TRBV11-3,NA,TRBD2,TRBJ2-3,CASSPGTSGAWDTQYF,TGTGCCAGCAGCCCCGGGACTAGCGGCGCGTGGGATACGCAGTATTTT
TRBV7-9,NA,TRBD2,TRBJ2-3,CASSLGGRATDTQYF,TGTGCCAGCAGCTTAGGGGGGAGGGCCACAGATACGCAGTATTTT
TRBV7-2,few,NA,TRBJ1-2,CASSLGGGGGYGYTF,TGTGCCAGCAGCTTAGGGGGGGGCGGAGGCTATGGCTACACCTTC
TRBV3-1/TRBV3-2,NA,NA,TRBJ1-5,CASSQLHGSNQPQHF,TGTGCCAGCAGCCAACTGCACGGTAGCAATCAGCCCCAGCATTTT
TRBV5-1,NA,NA,TRBJ2-7,CASSLQGRYEQYF,TGCGCCAGCAGCCTCCAGGGGCGATACGAGCAGTACTTC